Listed here is a single T cell receptor (beta chain). Its specific antigen is unknown. No base quality values were provided; no much bigger clone lies one nucleotide off. Collaborating institutions collected whole blood in K2EDTA tubes following their own protocols. For TCRbeta analysis, collaborators shipped samples in one of three forms: frozen whole blood, isolated PBMCs, or DNA extracted from either of those sample types. This specimen comes from a study of blood T cell repertoires in COVID-19 (dated by TCRdb to 2019 to 2021). About the study as a whole: Collaborator samples came from the United States, Italy and Spain and covered acute and convalescent phases of COVID-19. The prospective study material was composed of cDNA or gDNA derived from T cells, B-cell-depleted T cells, or PBMCs. Subjects who had been exposed to COVID-19, were actively infected with it, or had recovered from it provided the deeply sampled blood TCRbeta repertoires that made up the dataset. The repertoires were made available in a free public database intended to serve as a resource for research on the immune response to SARS-CoV-2. Samples came from the ongoing ImmuneRACE study (first 160 participants) plus 1,254 subjects from 6 global collaborators. Sample metadata almost always included a de-identified subject ID, COVID-19 status, age in years and sex. Where available, HLA class I and class II types were obtained from metadata supplied by the sample provider rather than from assay-based typing.

What the work shows at the level of the full study, not this receptor alone: Clinical and demographic metadata were provided uncurated, with the amount varying by source and participant.

The immunoSEQ Assay, a bias-controlled multiplex PCR, was used to amplify TCRbeta CDR3 regions from genomic DNA. The source study handled its data this way. Nucleated cell counts per sample were estimated from amplification of reference gene primers within the assay. To quantify the absolute abundance of each unique TCRbeta CDR3 rearrangement, sequence reads were collapsed and filtered. For each sample, productive Simpson clonality was calculated by taking the square root of Simpson's diversity index across productive rearrangements. This immuneACCESS table, as held by TCRdb, lists in-frame sequences with V and J called but not all clones. Of the missing ones, under half trace to an unresolved V gene in checked studies; the others have no known cause. V and J calls and clone size are those listed in that table; D and trimming were worked out from the DNA. Across this sample there are 150,000 to 200,000 clones, with 88% seen only once. The leading ten clones occupy approximately 4% of the sample.

The specimen sequenced was peripheral blood. This TCR was sampled from a human donor in a cohort sampled during active COVID-19.

The CDR3 protein is CASTSIQNTEAFF. The nucleotide sequence reads TGTGCCAGCACTAGCATTCAGAACACTGAAGCTTTCTTT. This receptor chain uses TRBV3-1 (or the pseudogene TRBV3-2) and TRBJ1-1, with no confidently assigned D gene. The CDR3, from cysteine to phenylalanine, totals 13 residues. Of the read, only the CDR3 DNA is kept; its 39 bases are in frame from base 1. V sheds 7 bases and J sheds 1 base, leaving 10 bases between their ends. CDR1 and CDR2, per the germline V gene (reference sequence), are LGHDT and YNNKEL.